The 29 T cell receptor beta chains below all came from one sample that was sequenced in a study of OX40 agonist ivuxolimab in advanced cancers. The assay was immunoSEQ multiplex PCR, and TCRdb's table has in-frame clones only and misses some. Found here are about 89,000 clones, 86% of them singletons; the top ten hold 6.5%. The material sequenced was CD4+ or CD8+ T cells sorted from blood, taken in a trial of the OX40 agonist ivuxolimab. The receptors shown here come from an adult with an advanced solid tumor such as melanoma, head and neck, liver or kidney cancer.

V is TRBV4-1 and J is TRBJ1-6; D remains ambiguous. Germline values: CDR1 MGHRA, CDR2 YSYEKL. The CDR3 extends over 17 amino acids. The germline V and J ends were trimmed by 1 base and 2 bases, with 12 bases remaining between them. The CDR3 coding sequence is TGCGCCAGCAGCCAAGGCAGAGGAGGAACCTATAATTCACCCCTCCACTTT. Translated: CASSQGRGGTYNSPLHF.

The gene calls are TRBV7-3 and TRBJ1-1; D gene unclear. V shed 5 bases and J shed 1 base, with 11 bases lying between them. The CDR3 has 14 amino acids. Germline V gene sequence: CDR1 SGHTA, CDR2 FQGTGA. The CDR3 nucleotides are TGTGCCAGCAGCCGAACGGACTGGAACACTGAAGCTTTCTTT. Translation gives CASSRTDWNTEAFF.

Points on this clone: Within the sample, other DNA sequences also encode this same CDR3. This rearrangement joins TRBV9 to TRBJ1-3; D remains unclear. This CDR3 contains 15 residues. V shed 0 bases and J shed 0 bases, with 7 bases lying between them. CDR1 is SGDLS, CDR2 YYNGEE, per germline. The CDR3 spells CASSVGGTSGNTIYF. In nucleotides, the CDR3 is TGTGCCAGCAGCGTAGGCGGCACCTCTGGAAACACCATATATTTT.

V gene TRBV9 combines with J gene TRBJ2-3; unclear D gene. Per germline, CDR1 SGDLS and CDR2 YYNGEE. The CDR3 is made up of 17 amino acids. The V gene lost 1 base and the J gene lost 2 bases, with 17 bases spanning the gap. For the CDR3, the DNA is TGTGCCAGCAGCGTAAGGAATTGGGCAGCCAACACAGATACGCAGTATTTT. Its protein is CASSVRNWAANTDTQYF.

This clone was seen a handful of times. The V gene is TRBV5-4, the J gene TRBJ1-2, with TRBD1 matching 7 bases. The CDR3 length is 13 residues. CDR1 is SGHNT and CDR2 is YYREEE in the germline V gene (reference sequence). Germline trimming cut 4 bases from V and 7 bases from J; bases unmatched to any gene: 7. CDR3 nucleotides: TGTGCCAGCAGCACGGACAGGTTATTTGGCTACACCTTC. Protein sequence: CASSTDRLFGYTF.

This chain joins TRBV14 and TRBJ1-2; 7 nucleotides match TRBD1. This CDR3 comprises 15 residues. Germline V CDR1 and CDR2: SGHDN, FVKESK. The J segment lost 8 bases and the V segment lost 3 bases, leaving 12 bases of the junction unmatched. Here the CDR3 reads CASSQSTGRVRGYTF. The CDR3 nucleotides are TGTGCCAGCAGCCAGTCGACAGGGAGGGTTCGGGGCTACACCTTC.

CDR3 protein: CASSRAGDVTDTQYF. CDR3 bases: TGTGCCAGCAGCCGAGCGGGGGACGTCACAGATACGCAGTATTTT. This chain links TRBV6-5 with TRBJ2-3; 8 nucleotides match TRBD2. Germline assignment: CDR1 MNHEY and CDR2 SVGAGI. This CDR3 spans 15 amino acids. With V trimmed by 6 bases and J by 2 bases, 7 bases remained unmatched.

This clone was seen a single time. The rearrangement links TRBV11-2 to TRBJ2-7, with TRBD2 matching 9 bases. The CDR3 consists of 19 residues. Trimming removed 5 bases from V and 3 bases from J; junction bases left unmatched: 20. Germline values: CDR1 SGHAT, CDR2 FQNNGV. The CDR3 spells CASSLYGLSAGGFRYEQYF. CDR3 DNA sequence: TGTGCCAGCAGCCTTTACGGCCTGTCAGCGGGGGGTTTTCGCTACGAGCAGTACTTC. Full variable domain (outside the CDR3, taken from reference TRBV11-2 and TRBJ2-7): EAGVAQSPRYKIIEKRQSVAFWCNPISGHATLYWYQQILGQGPKLLIQFQNNGVVDDSQLPKDRFSAERLKGVDSTLKIQPAKLEDSAVYLCASSLYGLSAGGFRYEQYFGPGTRLTVT.

CDR3 residues: CASSFTGVGGTEAFF. CDR3 nucleotide sequence: TGCGCCAGCAGCTTTACAGGGGTGGGAGGCACTGAAGCTTTCTTT. This sequence joins TRBV5-1 and TRBJ1-1, with TRBD1 matching 7 bases. Germline lookup yields CDR1 SGHRS and CDR2 YFSETQ. Trimming at V came to 2 bases and at J to 4 bases, leaving 8 bases not matched to a gene. The CDR3 totals 15 residues. The variable domain in full, completed from reference TRBV5-1 and TRBJ1-1, reads KAGVTQTPRYLIKTRGQQVTLSCSPISGHRSVSWYQQTPGQGLQFLFEYFSETQRNKGNFPGRFSGRQFSNSRSEMNVSTLELGDSALYLCASSFTGVGGTEAFFGQGTRLTVV.

This clone has a single count. The chain couples TRBV7-8 to TRBJ2-7; 7 bases line up with TRBD2. The CDR3 totals 14 residues. CDR1 is SGHVS, CDR2 FQNEAQ, per germline. Germline trimming cut 5 bases from V and 0 bases from J; bases unmatched to any gene: 4. Here the CDR3 DNA reads TGTGCCAGCAGCCCGACTAGCCTCTCCTACGAGCAGTACTTC. Protein sequence: CASSPTSLSYEQYF.

V gene TRBV27 combines with J gene TRBJ2-2; D is ambiguous. The CDR3 extends over 16 amino acids. The germline V and J ends were trimmed by 0 bases and 3 bases, with 11 bases remaining between them. Germline CDR1 is MNHEY and CDR2 is SMNVEV (reference sequence). The DNA for the CDR3 is TGTGCCAGCAGTTTATCTTACCCCTACCACACCGGGGAGCTGTTTTTT. Encoded protein: CASSLSYPYHTGELFF.

The chain recombines TRBV7-2 with TRBJ1-1; D not resolved. V was clipped by 2 bases and J by 0 bases, with 7 bases between them. The CDR3 extends over 14 amino acids. CDR1 and CDR2 (germline): SGHTA, FQGNSA. In nucleotides, the CDR3 is TGTGCCAGCAGCTTAAGGAGCATGAACACTGAAGCTTTCTTT. It encodes CASSLRSMNTEAFF.

This clone was found once. The CDR3 DNA is TGTGCCAGCAGTTTACTCCCAGGGAGCAACTATGGCTACACCTTC. Encoded protein: CASSLLPGSNYGYTF. The chain recombines TRBV27 with TRBJ1-2; D is possibly TRBD1 (5 bases). V was pared by 2 bases and J by 2 bases, with 12 bases between. Germline V lookup: CDR1 MNHEY, CDR2 SMNVEV (reference sequence). The CDR3 length is 15 residues.

This chain links TRBV7-2 with TRBJ2-1, with D hard to call. In germline, CDR1 is SGHTA, CDR2 FQGNSA. V shed 8 bases and J shed 7 bases, with 15 bases lying between them. This CDR3 comprises 13 residues. The CDR3 DNA follows: TGTGCCAGCTCCTCAGCCTCAAGGAATGAGCAGTTCTTC. Translating it yields CASSSASRNEQFF. Based on the CDR3 plus reference TRBV7-2 and TRBJ2-1, the full variable domain is GAGVSQSPSNKVTEKGKDVELRCDPISGHTALYWYRQSLGQGLEFLIYFQGNSAPDKSGLPSDRFSAERTGGSVSTLTIQRTQQEDSAVYLCASSSASRNEQFFGPGTRLTVL.

The J gene is TRBJ2-7, the V gene TRBV18, with D possibly matching TRBD1 (6 bases). This CDR3 has 15 residues. Between the trimmed V and J ends, which lost 3 bases and 3 bases, there was a span of 15 bases. The germline CDR1 and CDR2 sequences are KGHSH and LQKENI. The CDR3 region is CASSPSGQPYYEQYF. In DNA, the CDR3 is TGTGCCAGCTCACCTTCTGGACAGCCCTACTACGAGCAGTACTTC.

This clone was detected only a few times. The rearrangement links TRBV11-3 to TRBJ1-2; unclear D gene. The CDR3 covers 14 residues. The germline V gene encodes CDR1 SGHNT and CDR2 YENEEA. Between the trimmed V and J ends, which lost 0 bases and 4 bases, there was a span of 9 bases. The CDR3 loop is CASSLDPASYGYTF. The CDR3 nucleotides are TGTGCCAGCAGCTTAGATCCTGCAAGCTATGGCTACACCTTC.

The chain is built from TRBV18 and TRBJ2-7, with D hard to call. The CDR3 consists of 17 residues. The germline gives CDR1 KGHSH, CDR2 LQKENI. The V gene lost 6 bases and the J gene lost 3 bases, with 24 bases spanning the gap. The CDR3 coding sequence is TGTGCCAGCTCTCCAAACCCCCTTGGACCCGATTACTACGAGCAGTACTTC. This encodes CASSPNPLGPDYYEQYF.

To note about this clone: One end of the junction does not line up with germline, which may come from a read error. The chain combines TRBV5-4 with TRBJ1-1, with a weak D call TRBD1 (6 bases). The CDR3 has 15 residues. The V gene's germline CDR1 is SGHNT and CDR2 YYREEE (reference sequence). The CDR3 bases are TGTGCCAGCAGGTTGGTGGGGGCCCGGAACACTGAAGCTTTCTTT. Protein sequence: CASRLVGARNTEAFF. Full variable domain (remainder filled in from reference TRBV5-4 and TRBJ1-1): ETGVTQSPTHLIKTRGQQVTLRCSSQSGHNTVSWYQQALGQGPQFIFQYYREEENGRGNFPPRFSGLQFPNYSSELNVNALELDDSALYLCASRLVGARNTEAFFGQGTRLTVV.

The chain couples TRBV7-9 to TRBJ1-1; maybe TRBD1 (6 bases). The CDR3 is 14 amino acids. The ends were cut back, 8 bases at V and 4 bases at J, with 17 bases in the middle. The germline V gene encodes CDR1 SEHNR and CDR2 FQNEAQ (reference sequence). CDR3: CASGRGGVGTEAFF. The CDR3 DNA sequence: TGTGCCAGCGGTCGGGGGGGCGTGGGCACTGAAGCTTTCTTT.

The V and J genes are TRBV4-1 and TRBJ2-2; TRBD2 matches at 7 bases. Germline CDR1 reads MGHRA; CDR2 reads YSYEKL. CDR3 length equals 17 residues. Unmatched junction bases numbered 13, after V lost 6 bases and J lost 3 bases. Here the CDR3 reads CASRSSLGDYYTGELFF. For the CDR3, the DNA is TGCGCCAGCAGATCGTCCCTCGGGGACTATTACACCGGGGAGCTGTTTTTT.

The CDR3, as DNA: TGTGCCAGCAGCTTTACAGGTACCTACGAGCAGTACTTC. It translates to CASSFTGTYEQYF. The chain links TRBV11-1 to TRBJ2-7; D perhaps matches TRBD1 (5 bases). The CDR3 has 13 residues. Trimming removed 3 bases at V and 2 bases at J, with 8 bases between. The germline CDR1 and CDR2 sequences are SGHAT and FQDESV (reference sequence). The whole variable domain, remainder taken from reference TRBV11-1 and TRBJ2-7, is EAEVAQSPRYKITEKSQAVAFWCDPISGHATLYWYRQILGQGPELLVQFQDESVVDDSQLPKDRFSAERLKGVDSTLKIQPAELGDSAMYLCASSFTGTYEQYFGPGTRLTVT.

This chain connects TRBV6-5 to TRBJ1-2; 7 nucleotides align to TRBD1. The germline V gene encodes CDR1 MNHEY and CDR2 SVGAGI. Trimming at V came to 2 bases and at J to 6 bases, leaving 9 bases not matched to a gene. The CDR3 has 15 residues. In DNA form, the CDR3 reads TGTGCCAGCAGTTACCGAACGACAGGGACCCATGGCTACACCTTC. Protein: CASSYRTTGTHGYTF.

This clone was seen a single time. The gene calls are TRBV4-1 and TRBJ2-1; 11 bases are a match to TRBD2. CDR1 and CDR2 from the germline V gene are MGHRA and YSYEKL. The CDR3 is made up of 15 amino acids. V lost 6 bases, J lost 5 bases, and 6 bases stayed unmatched. CDR3 DNA sequence: TGCGCCAGCAGGGTTGCTAGCGGGAGGAACAATGAGCAGTTCTTC. Translation gives CASRVASGRNNEQFF.

The chain carries TRBV7-2 and TRBJ1-1, with 7 positions matching TRBD1. V was clipped by 2 bases and J by 3 bases; unmatched bases: 6. CDR3 size: 15 residues. CDR1 is SGHTA, CDR2 FQGNSA, per germline. The CDR3 is CASSLQGVGYTEAFF. The DNA for the CDR3 is TGTGCCAGCAGCTTACAGGGGGTCGGGTACACTGAAGCTTTCTTT. The entire variable domain, with the rest obtained from reference TRBV7-2 and TRBJ1-1, is as follows: GAGVSQSPSNKVTEKGKDVELRCDPISGHTALYWYRQSLGQGLEFLIYFQGNSAPDKSGLPSDRFSAERTGGSVSTLTIQRTQQEDSAVYLCASSLQGVGYTEAFFGQGTRLTVV.

The table lists this clone with a count of one. The chain joins TRBV6-5 to TRBJ2-7; 7 bases map to TRBD2. With 4 bases clipped from V and 3 bases from J, the junction kept 9 bases outside the gene matches. Germline CDR1 and CDR2: MNHEY and SVGAGI. The CDR3 loop spans 15 amino acids. The CDR3 protein is CASSWGGAGNYEQYF. In nucleotides, the CDR3 is TGTGCCAGCAGTTGGGGAGGGGCGGGTAACTACGAGCAGTACTTC.

This chain links TRBV11-2 with TRBJ1-2; 8 bases agree with TRBD1. This CDR3 has 16 residues. CDR1 is SGHAT and CDR2 is FQNNGV in the germline V gene. Losses at the gene ends were 0 bases for V and 9 bases for J; bases not matched to a gene: 12. Here the CDR3 reads CASSLDSLPGQGSYTF. The CDR3, as DNA: TGTGCCAGCAGCTTAGATAGTTTGCCCGGACAGGGAAGCTACACCTTC.

This chain joins TRBV11-2 and TRBJ2-7; D unclear. Looked up from germline, CDR1 is SGHAT and CDR2 is FQNNGV. Trimming stripped 1 base from V and 3 bases from J, with 4 bases between. The length of the CDR3 is 12 residues. CDR3 coding DNA: TGTGCCAGCAGCTTAGTTGTCTACGAGCAGTACTTC. This sequence encodes CASSLVVYEQYF.

The chain employs TRBV28 and TRBJ1-2; D unclear. The CDR3 covers 12 residues. V dropped 2 bases and J dropped 6 bases, with 7 bases sitting between them. Germline-derived CDR1 and CDR2 are MDHEN and SYDVKM. The CDR3 bases are TGTGCCAGCAGTTTACCCCAGGATGGCTACACCTTC. Its translation is CASSLPQDGYTF.

The chain combines TRBV18 with TRBJ2-7; the D gene is possibly TRBD2 (5 bases). The end of the DNA fits TRBJ2-5 better, so the J call may be wrong. CDR1 and CDR2 (germline): KGHSH, LQKENI. This CDR3 has 15 residues. CDR3 sequence reads: CASSPPNTRQETQYF. The CDR3 region has the DNA TGTGCCAGCTCACCACCGAACACTAGACAAGAGACCCAGTACTTC.